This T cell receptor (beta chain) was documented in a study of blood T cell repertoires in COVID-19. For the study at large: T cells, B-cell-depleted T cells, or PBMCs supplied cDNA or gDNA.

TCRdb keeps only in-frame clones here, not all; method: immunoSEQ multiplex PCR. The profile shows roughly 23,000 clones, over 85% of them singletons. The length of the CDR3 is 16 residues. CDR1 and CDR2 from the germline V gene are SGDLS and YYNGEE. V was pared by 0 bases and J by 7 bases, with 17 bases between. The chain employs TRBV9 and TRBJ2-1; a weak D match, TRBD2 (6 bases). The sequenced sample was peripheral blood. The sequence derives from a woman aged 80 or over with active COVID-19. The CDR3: CASSVDSGGTGNEQFF. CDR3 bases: TGTGCCAGCAGCGTAGATTCGGGCGGGACGGGTAATGAGCAGTTCTTC.